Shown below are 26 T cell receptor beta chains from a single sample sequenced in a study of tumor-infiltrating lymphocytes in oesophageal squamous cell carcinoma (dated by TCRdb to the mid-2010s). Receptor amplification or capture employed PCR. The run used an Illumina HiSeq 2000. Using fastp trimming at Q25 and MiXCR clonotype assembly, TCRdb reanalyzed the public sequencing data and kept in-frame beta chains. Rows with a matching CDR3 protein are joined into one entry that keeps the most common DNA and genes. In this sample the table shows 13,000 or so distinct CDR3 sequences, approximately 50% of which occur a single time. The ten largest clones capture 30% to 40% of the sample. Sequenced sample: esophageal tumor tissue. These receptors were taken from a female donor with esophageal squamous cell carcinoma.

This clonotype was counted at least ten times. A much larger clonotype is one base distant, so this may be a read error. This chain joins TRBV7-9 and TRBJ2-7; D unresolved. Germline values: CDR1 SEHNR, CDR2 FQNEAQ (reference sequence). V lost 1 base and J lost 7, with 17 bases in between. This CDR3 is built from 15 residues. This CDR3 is CASSLDRSVAAEQYF. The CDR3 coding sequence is TGTGCCAGCAGCTTAGATAGGAGCGTAGCCGCTGAGCAGTACTTC.

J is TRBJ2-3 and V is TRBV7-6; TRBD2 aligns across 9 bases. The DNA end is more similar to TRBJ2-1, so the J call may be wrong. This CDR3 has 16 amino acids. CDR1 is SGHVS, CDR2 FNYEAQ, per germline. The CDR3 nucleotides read TGTGCCAGCAGCTTATGGGCGGGAGGGCCCTCCGATGAGCAGTTCTTC. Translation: CASSLWAGGPSDEQFF.

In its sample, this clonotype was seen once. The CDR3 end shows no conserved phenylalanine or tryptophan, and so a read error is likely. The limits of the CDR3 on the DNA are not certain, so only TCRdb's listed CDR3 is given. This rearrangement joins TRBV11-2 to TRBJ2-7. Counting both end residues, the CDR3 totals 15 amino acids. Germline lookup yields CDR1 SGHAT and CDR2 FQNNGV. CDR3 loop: CASSLGPNYGYTFGS.

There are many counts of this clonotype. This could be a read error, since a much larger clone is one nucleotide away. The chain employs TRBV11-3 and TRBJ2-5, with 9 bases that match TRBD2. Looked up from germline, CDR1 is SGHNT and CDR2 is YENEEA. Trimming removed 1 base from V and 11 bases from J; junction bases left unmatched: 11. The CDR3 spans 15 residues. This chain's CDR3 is CASSLGTSALGEQYF. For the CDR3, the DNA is TGTGCCAGCAGCTTAGGGACTAGCGCTCTAGGAGAGCAGTACTTC.

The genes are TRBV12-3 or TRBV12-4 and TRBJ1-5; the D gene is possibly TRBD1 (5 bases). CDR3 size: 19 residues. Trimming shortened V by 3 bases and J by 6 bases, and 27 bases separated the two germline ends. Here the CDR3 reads CASSFSFGSGWGSGQPQHF. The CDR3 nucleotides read TGTGCCAGCAGTTTTTCGTTCGGGTCAGGGTGGGGTTCGGGTCAGCCCCAGCATTTT.

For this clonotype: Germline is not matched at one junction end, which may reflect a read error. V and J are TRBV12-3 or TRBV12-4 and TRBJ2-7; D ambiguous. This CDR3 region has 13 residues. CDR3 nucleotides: TGTGCCAGCAGTTTCGTAGAGGAAGGGCCTGGGTTCTTC. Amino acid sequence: CASSFVEEGPGFF.

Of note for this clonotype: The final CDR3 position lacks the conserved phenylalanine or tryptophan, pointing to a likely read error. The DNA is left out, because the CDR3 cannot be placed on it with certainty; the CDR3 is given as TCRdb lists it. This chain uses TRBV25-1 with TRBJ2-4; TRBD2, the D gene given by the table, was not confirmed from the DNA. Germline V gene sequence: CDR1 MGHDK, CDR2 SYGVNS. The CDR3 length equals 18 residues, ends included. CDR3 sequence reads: CASSEYRTPFGAPLHFGN.

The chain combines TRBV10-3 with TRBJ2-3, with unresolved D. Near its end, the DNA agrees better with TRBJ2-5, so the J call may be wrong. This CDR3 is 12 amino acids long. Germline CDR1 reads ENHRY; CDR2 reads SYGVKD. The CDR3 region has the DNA TGTGCCATCAGTCCTGGAATGGAGACCCAGTACTTC. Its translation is CAISPGMETQYF.

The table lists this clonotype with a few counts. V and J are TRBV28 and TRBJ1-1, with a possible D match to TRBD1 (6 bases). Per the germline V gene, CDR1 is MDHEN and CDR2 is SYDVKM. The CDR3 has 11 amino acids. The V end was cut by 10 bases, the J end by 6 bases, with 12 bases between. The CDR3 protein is CATRGRPEAFF. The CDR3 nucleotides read TGTGCCACCAGGGGACGCCCTGAAGCTTTCTTT.

CDR3 protein: CADRDWPYEQYF. In DNA, the CDR3 is TGTGCCGATCGGGACTGGCCCTACGAGCAGTACTTC. This rearrangement joins TRBV12-5 to TRBJ2-1; a weak D match, TRBD2 (6 bases). Matching the DNA end better, TRBJ2-7 makes the J call doubtful. The CDR3 runs to 12 residues. Germline-derived CDR1 and CDR2 are LGHNT and FRNRAP.

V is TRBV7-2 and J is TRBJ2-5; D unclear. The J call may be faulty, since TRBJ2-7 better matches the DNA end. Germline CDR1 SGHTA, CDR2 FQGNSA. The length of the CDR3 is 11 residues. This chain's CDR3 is CASTPGYEQYF. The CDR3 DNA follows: TGTGCCAGCACCCCAGGCTACGAGCAGTACTTC.

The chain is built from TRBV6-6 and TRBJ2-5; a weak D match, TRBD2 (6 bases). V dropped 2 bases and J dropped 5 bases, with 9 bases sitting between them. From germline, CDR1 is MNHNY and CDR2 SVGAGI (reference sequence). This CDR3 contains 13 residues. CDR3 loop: CASSYAGSETQYF. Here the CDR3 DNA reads TGTGCCAGCAGTTACGCGGGATCGGAGACCCAGTACTTC.

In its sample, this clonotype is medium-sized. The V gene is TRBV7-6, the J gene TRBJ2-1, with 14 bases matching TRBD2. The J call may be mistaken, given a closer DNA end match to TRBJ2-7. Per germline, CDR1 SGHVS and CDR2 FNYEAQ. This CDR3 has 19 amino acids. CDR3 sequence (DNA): TGTGCCAGCAGCTTCCGGACCGGGACTAGCGGGAGCTCCTACAATGAGCAGTACTTC. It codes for CASSFRTGTSGSSYNEQYF.

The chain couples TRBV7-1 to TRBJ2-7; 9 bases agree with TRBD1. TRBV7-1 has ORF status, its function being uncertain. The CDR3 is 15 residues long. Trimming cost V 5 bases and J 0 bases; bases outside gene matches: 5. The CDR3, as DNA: TGTGCCAGCAGCCTCCGACAGGGGGGCTCCTACGAGCAGTACTTC. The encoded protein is CASSLRQGGSYEQYF.

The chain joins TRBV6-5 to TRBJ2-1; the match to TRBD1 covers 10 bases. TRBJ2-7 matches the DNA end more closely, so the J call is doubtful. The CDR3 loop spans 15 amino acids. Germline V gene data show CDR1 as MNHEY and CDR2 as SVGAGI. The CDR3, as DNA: TGTGCCAGCGGGACAGGGGTGGATGGGGCCTACGAGCAGTACTTC. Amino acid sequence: CASGTGVDGAYEQYF.

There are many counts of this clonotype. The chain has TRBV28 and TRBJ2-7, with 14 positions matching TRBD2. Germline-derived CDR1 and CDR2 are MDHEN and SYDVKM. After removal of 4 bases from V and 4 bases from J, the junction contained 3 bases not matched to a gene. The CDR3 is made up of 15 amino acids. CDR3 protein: CASSSRTSGRYEQYF. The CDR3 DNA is TGTGCCAGCAGTTCTCGGACTAGCGGGAGGTACGAGCAGTACTTC. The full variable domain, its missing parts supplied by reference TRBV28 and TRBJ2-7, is DVKVTQSSRYLVKRTGEKVFLECVQDMDHENMFWYRQDPGLGLRLIYFSYDVKMKEKGDIPEGYSVSREKKERFSLILESASTNQTSMYLCASSSRTSGRYEQYFGPGTRLTVT.

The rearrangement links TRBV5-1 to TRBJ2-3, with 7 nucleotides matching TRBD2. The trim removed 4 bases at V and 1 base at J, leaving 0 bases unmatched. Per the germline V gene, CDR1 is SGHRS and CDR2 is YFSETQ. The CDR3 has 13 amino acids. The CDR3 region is CASSGGGTDTQYF. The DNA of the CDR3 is TGCGCCAGCAGCGGGGGGGGCACAGATACGCAGTATTTT.

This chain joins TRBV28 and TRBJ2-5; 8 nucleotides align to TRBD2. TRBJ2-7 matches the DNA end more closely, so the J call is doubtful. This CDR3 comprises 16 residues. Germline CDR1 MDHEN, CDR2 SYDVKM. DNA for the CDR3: TGTGCCAGCAGCCCCCGTATAGCGGGATATCCCTACGAGCAGTACTTC. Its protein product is CASSPRIAGYPYEQYF.

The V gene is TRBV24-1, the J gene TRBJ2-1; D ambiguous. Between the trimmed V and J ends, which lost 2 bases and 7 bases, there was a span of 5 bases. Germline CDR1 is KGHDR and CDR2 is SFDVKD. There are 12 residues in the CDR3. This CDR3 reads CATSDWRNEQFF. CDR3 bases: TGTGCCACCAGTGATTGGCGTAATGAGCAGTTCTTC.

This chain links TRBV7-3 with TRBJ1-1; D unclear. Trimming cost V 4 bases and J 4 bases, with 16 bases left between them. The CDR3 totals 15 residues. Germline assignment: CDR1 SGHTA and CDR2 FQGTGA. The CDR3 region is CASSSAPGSGTEAFF. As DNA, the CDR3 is TGTGCCAGCAGCTCCGCCCCGGGCTCGGGCACTGAAGCTTTCTTT.

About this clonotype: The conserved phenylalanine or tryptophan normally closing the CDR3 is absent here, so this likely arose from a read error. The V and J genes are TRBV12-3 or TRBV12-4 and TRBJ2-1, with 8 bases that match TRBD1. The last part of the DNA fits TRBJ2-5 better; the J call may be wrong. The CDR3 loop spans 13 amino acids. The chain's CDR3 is CASRLTGEETQYL. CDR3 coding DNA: TGTGCCAGCAGGTTGACAGGGGAAGAGACCCAGTACTTA.

CDR3 sequence reads: CASRGGGETQYF. In DNA form, the CDR3 reads TGTGCCAGTAGAGGGGGAGGGGAGACCCAGTACTTC. The gene calls are TRBV2 and TRBJ2-5; D might be TRBD2 (7 bases). V was cut by 9 bases and J by 5 bases, with 13 bases left in between. CDR3 length equals 12 residues. Germline CDR1 is SNHLY and CDR2 is FYNNEI.

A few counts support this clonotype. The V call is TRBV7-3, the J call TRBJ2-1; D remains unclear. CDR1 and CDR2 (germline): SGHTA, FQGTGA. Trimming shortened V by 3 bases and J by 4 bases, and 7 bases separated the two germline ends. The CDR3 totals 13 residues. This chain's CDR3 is CASSFFPYNEQFF. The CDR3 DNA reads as TGTGCCAGCAGCTTCTTCCCATACAATGAGCAGTTCTTC.

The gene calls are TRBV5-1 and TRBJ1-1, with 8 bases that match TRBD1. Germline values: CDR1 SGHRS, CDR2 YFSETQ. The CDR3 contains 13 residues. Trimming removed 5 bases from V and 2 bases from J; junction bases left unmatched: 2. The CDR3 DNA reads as TGCGCCAGCAGGACAGGGGATAACACTGAAGCTTTCTTT. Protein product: CASRTGDNTEAFF.

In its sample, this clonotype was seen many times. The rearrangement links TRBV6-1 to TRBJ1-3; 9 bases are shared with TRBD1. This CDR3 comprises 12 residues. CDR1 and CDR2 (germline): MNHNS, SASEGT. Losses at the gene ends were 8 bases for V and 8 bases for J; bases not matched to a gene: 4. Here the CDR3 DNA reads TGTGCCAGCGGGACAGGGATGGACACCATATATTTT. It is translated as CASGTGMDTIYF.

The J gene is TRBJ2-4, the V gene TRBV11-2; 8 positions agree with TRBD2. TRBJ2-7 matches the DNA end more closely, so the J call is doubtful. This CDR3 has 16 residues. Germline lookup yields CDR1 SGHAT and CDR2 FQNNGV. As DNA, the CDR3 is TGTGCCAGCAGCCCTCAGCTAGCGGGTCTAGGTTACGAGCAGTACTTC. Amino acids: CASSPQLAGLGYEQYF.